This entry features one T cell receptor (beta chain) sequence. Its recognized antigen is unknown. Base qualities are not at hand, and no much larger clone is one base apart. Libraries were prepared through 5' RACE. The sequencer listed for this sample is Illumina HiSeq 2500. A second roughly 6 to 12 cycle PCR used a sample-barcoded 5' primer and a J-beta primer mix. A template-switch 5' adaptor carrying 12 random nucleotides introduced a unique molecular identifier onto each TCR beta cDNA molecule. At least 2.5 million CDR3-containing paired-end reads were obtained from each sample. First-strand cDNA synthesis was performed from all RNA using the Mint cDNA synthesis kit, with priming by a TRBC-specific oligonucleotide. All cDNA was treated with uracil-DNA glycosylase and then went through a first 18-cycle PCR with the universal primers M1SS and BC2_uni_R. The paper's processing steps were these. For normalization, 1 million high-quality reads were randomly selected from each sample, with every read carrying a distinct molecular identifier. Instead of being binned into consensus sequences, reads that shared molecular identifiers were thrown out. MiTCR, with a Q25 quality threshold and the strictest error-elimination algorithm, was used for CDR3 identification, clonotype clustering and error correction. A nonparametric unseen species model with Euler transformation was used to estimate lower-bound total TCR beta diversity. Using fastp trimming at Q25 and MiXCR clonotype assembly, TCRdb reanalyzed the public sequencing data and kept in-frame beta chains. Rows matching on CDR3 protein sequence are summarized as one entry with the most common DNA and genes. In this record, the V and J calls reflect TCRdb's handling and not the investigators' own analysis. The sample includes 600,000 to 1,000,000 distinct CDR3 sequences, with more than 20% observed a single time. Under 4.5% of the sample is in the top ten clones.

The sample comes from a study of blood T cells in healthy people across ages (dated by TCRdb to between 2014 and 2016). Concerning the study at large: In model experiments, template switching captured roughly one uniquely barcoded TCR beta cDNA molecule for every two T cells. The study measured age-related changes in TCR beta repertoire diversity using deep sequencing normalized with unique cDNA molecular identifiers. The donors were divided into four age groups: young (average around 17 years), middle-aged (approximately 41), aged (approximately 62) and long-lived (around 80). Two additional independent replicas of 1 million unique cDNA reads from the same blood draw were analyzed for two donors (one aged 18 to 30 and one aged 80 or older).

The donors were roughly 40 Caucasian individuals from Russia, aged roughly 6 to 90 years, who were systemically healthy. Each donor gave ten milliliters of peripheral blood, drawn into EDTA-treated Vacutainer tubes. Ficoll-Paque density-gradient centrifugation was used to isolate PBMCs, with at least 6.5 million per sample. Total RNA, at least 6 micrograms per sample, was extracted from PBMCs with Trizol reagent. For every donor, an aliquot of PBMCs went through flow cytometry to measure the percentages of naive CD45RAhigh/CD27high T cells. Overall study results and their limits: Observed TCR beta diversity per million T cells fell roughly linearly with age, and a significant reduction was already apparent by age around 44. Bulk unsorted PBMC profiling prevented conclusive comparison of naive and antigen-experienced compartments. A strong correlation was found between observed TCR beta diversity and the percentage of naive T cells measured by flow cytometry. Compared with the aged group, the long-lived group had more naive CD4+ T cells, fewer expanded clones and increased TCR diversity, a pattern suggesting age selection. Because the CMV infection status of the donors was unknown, age-related changes in expanded clonotypes may potentially have been confounded. Estimates of total diversity from one million sequenced T cells were regarded as lower bounds and underestimates.

The germline V gene encodes CDR1 SEHNR and CDR2 FQNEAQ (reference sequence). The V end gives up 0 bases and the J end 5 bases, leaving 8 bases in the junction not matched to a gene. The CDR3 has 16 amino acids, counting the end cysteine and phenylalanine. Kept here is only the CDR3 DNA, which spans 48 bases and is read in frame from base 1. These data were likewise used in another study, on T cells of mothers and their children. As the second paper documents: Nine systemically healthy Caucasian individuals, comprising three mothers and their six children, were included as donors. cDNA synthesis used all of the extracted RNA, with roughly 1.5 ug of RNA in each 15 ul reaction. In the second PCR, sample barcodes and 2-4 random nucleotides were introduced via the M1S primer. Over 8 million TCR beta CDR3 reads were obtained for each mother, and 2.5 million to 3 million reads were obtained for each child. Thymic selection similarly shapes TCR recombination output in related and unrelated pairs, with minor effect from inherited differences. Normalized repertoire overlap was always slightly but never significantly higher in related than unrelated mother-child pairs. No persistent microchimeric T cell clones were detected, at a sensitivity of 80 to 100 clones per million clonotypes. Deep NGS was used in the study to compare the TCR beta repertoires of mothers and children and to look for features that separate related mother-child pairs from unrelated individuals. Mothers averaged roughly 40 +/- 4 years of age and children averaged roughly 10 +/- 4 years. After adapter ligation was performed with NEBNext reagents, the libraries were sequenced on an Illumina HiSeq 2000 with 100+100 nt paired-end reads. To prevent cross-contamination, the mother and child libraries were prepared one month apart and sequenced in separate runs. For each donor, between about 500,000 and 2,100,000 distinct TCR beta clonotypes were identified. Naive TCR beta clonotypes were estimated from low-frequency clonotypes matched to each donor's FACS-determined naive share, without sorting.

This clonotype was obtained from a boy younger than 18 in good health. Recombination linked TRBV7-9 to TRBJ2-7, and 9 bases in between align with TRBD1. The specimen was blood. The nucleotide sequence is TGTGCCAGCAGCTTAGCGGCCGGGACAGGGTTCAACGAGCAGTACTTC. It translates as CASSLAAGTGFNEQYF.